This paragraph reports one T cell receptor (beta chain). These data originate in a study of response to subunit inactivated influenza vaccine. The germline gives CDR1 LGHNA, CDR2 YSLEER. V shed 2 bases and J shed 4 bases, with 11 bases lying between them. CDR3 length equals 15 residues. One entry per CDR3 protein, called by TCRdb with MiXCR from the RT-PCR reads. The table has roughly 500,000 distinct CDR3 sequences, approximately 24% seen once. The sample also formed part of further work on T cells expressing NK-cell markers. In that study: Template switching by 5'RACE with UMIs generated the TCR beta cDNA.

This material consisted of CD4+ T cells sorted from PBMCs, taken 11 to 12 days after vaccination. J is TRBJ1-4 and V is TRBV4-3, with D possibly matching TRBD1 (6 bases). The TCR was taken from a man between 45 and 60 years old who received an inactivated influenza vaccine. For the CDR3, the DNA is TGCGCCAGCAGCCAACACGGGGACATTAATGAAAAACTGTTTTTT. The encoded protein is CASSQHGDINEKLFF.